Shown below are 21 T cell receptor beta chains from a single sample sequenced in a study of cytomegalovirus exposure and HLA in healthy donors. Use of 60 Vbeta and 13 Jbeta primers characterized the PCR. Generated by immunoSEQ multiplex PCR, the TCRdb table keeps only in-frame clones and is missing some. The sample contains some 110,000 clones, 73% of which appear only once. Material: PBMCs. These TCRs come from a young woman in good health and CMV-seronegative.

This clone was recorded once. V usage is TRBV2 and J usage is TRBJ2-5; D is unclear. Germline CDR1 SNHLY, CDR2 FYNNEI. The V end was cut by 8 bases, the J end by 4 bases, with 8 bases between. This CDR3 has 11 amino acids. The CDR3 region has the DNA TGTGCCAGCTTAGTTGGAGAGACCCAGTACTTC. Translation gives CASLVGETQYF. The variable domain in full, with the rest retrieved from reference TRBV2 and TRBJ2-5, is EPEVTQTPSHQVTQMGQEVILRCVPISNHLYFYWYRQILGQKVEFLVSFYNNEISEKSEIFDDQFSVERPDGSNFTLKIRSTKLEDSAMYFCASLVGETQYFGPGTRLLVL.

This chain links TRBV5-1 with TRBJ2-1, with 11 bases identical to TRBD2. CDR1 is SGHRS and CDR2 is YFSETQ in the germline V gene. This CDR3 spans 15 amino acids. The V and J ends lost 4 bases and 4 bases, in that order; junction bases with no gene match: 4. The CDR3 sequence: CASSQTSGGYNEQFF. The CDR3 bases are TGCGCCAGCAGCCAAACTAGCGGGGGATACAATGAGCAGTTCTTC. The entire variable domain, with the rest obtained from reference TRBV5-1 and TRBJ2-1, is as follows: KAGVTQTPRYLIKTRGQQVTLSCSPISGHRSVSWYQQTPGQGLQFLFEYFSETQRNKGNFPGRFSGRQFSNSRSEMNVSTLELGDSALYLCASSQTSGGYNEQFFGPGTRLTVL.

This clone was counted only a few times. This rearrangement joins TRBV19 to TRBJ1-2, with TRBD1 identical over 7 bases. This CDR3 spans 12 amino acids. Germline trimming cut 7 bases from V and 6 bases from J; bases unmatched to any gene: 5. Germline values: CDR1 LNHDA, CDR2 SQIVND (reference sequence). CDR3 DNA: TGTGCCAGTAACGACAGGGCAAATGGCTACACCTTC. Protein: CASNDRANGYTF.

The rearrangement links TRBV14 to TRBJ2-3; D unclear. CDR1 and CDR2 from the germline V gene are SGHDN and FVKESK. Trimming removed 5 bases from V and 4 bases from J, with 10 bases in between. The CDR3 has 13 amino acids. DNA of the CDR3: TGTGCCAGCAGCGTTAGAGGCGCAGATACGCAGTATTTT. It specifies CASSVRGADTQYF.

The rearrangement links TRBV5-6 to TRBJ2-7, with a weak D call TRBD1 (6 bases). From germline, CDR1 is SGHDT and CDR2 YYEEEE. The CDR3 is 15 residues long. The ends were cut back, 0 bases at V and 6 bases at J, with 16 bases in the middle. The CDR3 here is CASSLGSRTVREQYF. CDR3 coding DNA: TGTGCCAGCAGCTTGGGAAGCAGGACAGTTCGCGAGCAGTACTTC.

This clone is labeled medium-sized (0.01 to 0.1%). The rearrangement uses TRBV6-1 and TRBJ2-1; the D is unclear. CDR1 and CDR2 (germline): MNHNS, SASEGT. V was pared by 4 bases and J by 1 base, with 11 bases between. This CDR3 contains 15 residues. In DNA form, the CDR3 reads TGTGCCAGCAGTGCATGGGCAGGATCCTACAATGAGCAGTTCTTC. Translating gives CASSAWAGSYNEQFF.

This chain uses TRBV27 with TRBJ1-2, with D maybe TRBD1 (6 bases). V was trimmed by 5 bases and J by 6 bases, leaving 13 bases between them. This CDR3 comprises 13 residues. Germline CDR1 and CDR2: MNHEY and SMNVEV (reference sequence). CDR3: CASSLTGTDGYTF. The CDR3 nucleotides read TGTGCCAGCAGTCTAACAGGGACGGATGGCTACACCTTC.

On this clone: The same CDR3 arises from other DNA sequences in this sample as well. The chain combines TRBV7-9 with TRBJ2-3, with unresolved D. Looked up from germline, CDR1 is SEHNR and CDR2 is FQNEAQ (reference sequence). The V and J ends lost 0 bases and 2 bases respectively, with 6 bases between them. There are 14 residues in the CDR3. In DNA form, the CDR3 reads TGTGCCAGCAGCTTAGCCCAGGCCACAGATACGCAGTATTTT. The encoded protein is CASSLAQATDTQYF.

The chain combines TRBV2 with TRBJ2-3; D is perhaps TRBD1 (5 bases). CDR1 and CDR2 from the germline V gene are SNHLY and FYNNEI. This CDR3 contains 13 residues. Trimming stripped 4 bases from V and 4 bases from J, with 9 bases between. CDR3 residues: CASSAQGSDTQYF. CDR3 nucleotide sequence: TGTGCCAGCAGTGCTCAGGGTTCAGATACGCAGTATTTT.

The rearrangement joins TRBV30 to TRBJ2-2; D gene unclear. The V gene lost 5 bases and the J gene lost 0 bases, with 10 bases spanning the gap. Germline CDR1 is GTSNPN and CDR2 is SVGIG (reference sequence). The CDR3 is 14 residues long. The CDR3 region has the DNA TGTGCCTGGTCGACTGACGCGAACACCGGGGAGCTGTTTTTT. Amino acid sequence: CAWSTDANTGELFF. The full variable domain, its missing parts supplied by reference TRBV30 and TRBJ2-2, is SQTIHQWPATLVQPVGSPLSLECTVEGTSNPNLYWYRQAAGRGLQLLFYSVGIGQISSEVPQNLSASRPQDRQFILSSKKLLLSDSGFYLCAWSTDANTGELFFGEGSRLTVL.

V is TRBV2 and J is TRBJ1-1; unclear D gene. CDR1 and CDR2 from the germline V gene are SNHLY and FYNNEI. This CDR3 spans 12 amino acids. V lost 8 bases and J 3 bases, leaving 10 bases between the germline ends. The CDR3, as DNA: TGTGCCAGCGGAGAACTGGACACTGAAGCTTTCTTT. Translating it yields CASGELDTEAFF. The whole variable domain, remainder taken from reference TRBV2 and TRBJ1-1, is EPEVTQTPSHQVTQMGQEVILRCVPISNHLYFYWYRQILGQKVEFLVSFYNNEISEKSEIFDDQFSVERPDGSNFTLKIRSTKLEDSAMYFCASGELDTEAFFGQGTRLTVV.

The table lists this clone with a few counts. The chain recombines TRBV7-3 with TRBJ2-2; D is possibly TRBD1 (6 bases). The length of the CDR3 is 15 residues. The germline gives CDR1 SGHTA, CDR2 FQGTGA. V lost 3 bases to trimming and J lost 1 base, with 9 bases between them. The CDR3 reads CASSFSGVNTGELFF. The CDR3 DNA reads TGTGCCAGCAGCTTTTCAGGGGTGAACACCGGGGAGCTGTTTTTT.

This chain's CDR3 is CASSQEGLGGNGEKLFF. The DNA for the CDR3 is TGCGCCAGCAGCCAAGAAGGATTAGGCGGTAACGGGGAAAAACTGTTTTTT. The J gene is TRBJ1-4, the V gene TRBV4-1; D unclear. The CDR3 is 17 amino acids. Between the trimmed V and J ends, which lost 0 bases and 8 bases, there was a span of 19 bases. Germline V CDR1 and CDR2: MGHRA, YSYEKL.

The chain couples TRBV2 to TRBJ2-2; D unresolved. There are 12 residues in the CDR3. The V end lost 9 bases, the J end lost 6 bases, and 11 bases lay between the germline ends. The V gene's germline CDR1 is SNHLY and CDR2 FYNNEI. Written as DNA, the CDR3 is TGTGCCAGGAGTTCTAGTGCCGGGGAGCTGTTTTTT. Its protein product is CARSSSAGELFF. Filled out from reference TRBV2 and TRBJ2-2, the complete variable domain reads EPEVTQTPSHQVTQMGQEVILRCVPISNHLYFYWYRQILGQKVEFLVSFYNNEISEKSEIFDDQFSVERPDGSNFTLKIRSTKLEDSAMYFCARSSSAGELFFGEGSRLTVL.

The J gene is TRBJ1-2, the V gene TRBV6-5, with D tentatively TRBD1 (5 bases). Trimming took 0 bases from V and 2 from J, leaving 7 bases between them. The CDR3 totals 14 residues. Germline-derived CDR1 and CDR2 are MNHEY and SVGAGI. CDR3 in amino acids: CASSYSRQNYGYTF. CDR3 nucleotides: TGTGCCAGCAGTTACTCGCGACAGAACTATGGCTACACCTTC.

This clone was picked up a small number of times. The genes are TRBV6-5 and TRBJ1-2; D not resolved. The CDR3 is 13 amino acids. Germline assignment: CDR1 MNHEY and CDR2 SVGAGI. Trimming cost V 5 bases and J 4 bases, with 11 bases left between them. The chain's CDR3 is CASSPQPIYGYTF. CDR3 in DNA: TGTGCCAGCAGTCCACAGCCTATCTATGGCTACACCTTC.

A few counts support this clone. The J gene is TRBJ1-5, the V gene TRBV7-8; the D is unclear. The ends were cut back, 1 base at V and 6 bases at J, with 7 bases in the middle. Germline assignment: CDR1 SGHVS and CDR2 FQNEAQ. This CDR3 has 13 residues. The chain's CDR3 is CASSLVGGQPQHF. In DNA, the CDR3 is TGTGCCAGCAGCTTAGTAGGAGGTCAGCCCCAGCATTTT. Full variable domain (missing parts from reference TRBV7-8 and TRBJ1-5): GAGVSQSPRYKVAKRGQDVALRCDPISGHVSLFWYQQALGQGPEFLTYFQNEAQLDKSGLPSDRFFAERPEGSVSTLKIQRTQQEDSAVYLCASSLVGGQPQHFGDGTRLSIL.

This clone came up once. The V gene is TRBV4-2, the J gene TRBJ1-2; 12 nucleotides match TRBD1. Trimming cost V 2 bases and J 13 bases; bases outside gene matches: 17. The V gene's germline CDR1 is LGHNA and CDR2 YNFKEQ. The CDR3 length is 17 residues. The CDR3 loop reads CASSQTLPGQGAGSCTF. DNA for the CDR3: TGTGCCAGCAGCCAAACCCTACCGGGACAGGGGGCAGGAAGCTGCACCTTC.

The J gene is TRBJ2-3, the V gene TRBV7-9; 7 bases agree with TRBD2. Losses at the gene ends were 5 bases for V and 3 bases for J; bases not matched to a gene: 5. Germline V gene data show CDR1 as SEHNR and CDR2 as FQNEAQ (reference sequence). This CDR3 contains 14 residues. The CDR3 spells CASSPGRGTDTQYF. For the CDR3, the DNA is TGTGCCAGCAGCCCAGGGAGGGGAACAGATACGCAGTATTTT.

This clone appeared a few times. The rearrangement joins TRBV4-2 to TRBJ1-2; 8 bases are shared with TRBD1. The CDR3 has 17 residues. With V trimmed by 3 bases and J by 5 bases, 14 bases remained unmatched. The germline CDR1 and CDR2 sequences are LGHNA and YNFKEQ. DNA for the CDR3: TGTGCCAGCAGCCATGGCCGAGGGGCAGGGGGCAGTTATGGCTACACCTTC. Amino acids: CASSHGRGAGGSYGYTF.

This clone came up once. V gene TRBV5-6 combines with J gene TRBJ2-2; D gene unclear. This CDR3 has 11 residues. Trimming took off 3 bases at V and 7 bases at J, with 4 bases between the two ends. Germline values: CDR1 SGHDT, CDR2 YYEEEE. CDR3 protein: CASSSLGELFF. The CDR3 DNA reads TGTGCCAGCAGCTCCCTCGGGGAGCTGTTTTTT.